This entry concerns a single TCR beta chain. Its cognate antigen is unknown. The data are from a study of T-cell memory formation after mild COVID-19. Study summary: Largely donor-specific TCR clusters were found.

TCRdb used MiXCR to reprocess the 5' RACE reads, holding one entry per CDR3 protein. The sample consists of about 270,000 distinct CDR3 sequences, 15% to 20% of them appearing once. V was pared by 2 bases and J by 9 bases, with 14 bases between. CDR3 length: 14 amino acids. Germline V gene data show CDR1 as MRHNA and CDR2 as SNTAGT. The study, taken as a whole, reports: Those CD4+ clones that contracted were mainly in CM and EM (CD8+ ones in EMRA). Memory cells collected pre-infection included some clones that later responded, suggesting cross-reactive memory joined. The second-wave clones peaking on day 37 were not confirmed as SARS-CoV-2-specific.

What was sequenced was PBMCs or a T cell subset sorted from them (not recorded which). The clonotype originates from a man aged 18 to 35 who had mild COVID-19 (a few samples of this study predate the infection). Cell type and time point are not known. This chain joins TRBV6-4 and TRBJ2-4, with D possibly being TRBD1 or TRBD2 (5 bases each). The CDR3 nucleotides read TGTGCCAGCAGTGACGGGGGAGATGGTAGCATTCAGTACTTC. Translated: CASSDGGDGSIQYF.